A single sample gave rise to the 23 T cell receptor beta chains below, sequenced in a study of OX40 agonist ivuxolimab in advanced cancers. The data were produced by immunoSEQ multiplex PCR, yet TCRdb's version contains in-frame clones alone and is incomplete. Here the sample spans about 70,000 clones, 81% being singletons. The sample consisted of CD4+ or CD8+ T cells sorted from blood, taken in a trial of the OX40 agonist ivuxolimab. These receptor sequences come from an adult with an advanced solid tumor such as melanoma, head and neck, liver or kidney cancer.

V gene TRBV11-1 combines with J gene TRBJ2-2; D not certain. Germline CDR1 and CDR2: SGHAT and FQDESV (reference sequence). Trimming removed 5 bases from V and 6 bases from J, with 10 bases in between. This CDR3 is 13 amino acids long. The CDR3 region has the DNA TGTGCCAGCAGCGTACAAGGGCCCGGGGAGCTGTTTTTT. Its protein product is CASSVQGPGELFF.

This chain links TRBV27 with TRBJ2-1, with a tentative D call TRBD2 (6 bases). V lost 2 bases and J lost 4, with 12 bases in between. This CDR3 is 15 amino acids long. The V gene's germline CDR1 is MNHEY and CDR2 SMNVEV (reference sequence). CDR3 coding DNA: TGTGCCAGCAGTTTACGGCGGGGCGAGTACAATGAGCAGTTCTTC. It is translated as CASSLRRGEYNEQFF.

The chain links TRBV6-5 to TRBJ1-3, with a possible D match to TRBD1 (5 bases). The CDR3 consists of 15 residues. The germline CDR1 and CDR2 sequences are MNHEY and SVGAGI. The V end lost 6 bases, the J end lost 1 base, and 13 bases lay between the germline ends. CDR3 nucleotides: TGTGCCAGCAGAGTTACAGGATATTCTGGAAACACCATATATTTT. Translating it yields CASRVTGYSGNTIYF.

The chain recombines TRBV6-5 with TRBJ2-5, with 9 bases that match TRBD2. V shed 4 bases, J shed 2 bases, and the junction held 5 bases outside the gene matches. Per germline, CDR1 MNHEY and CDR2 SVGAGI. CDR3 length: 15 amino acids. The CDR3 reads CASSFGLAPQETQYF. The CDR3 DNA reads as TGTGCCAGCAGTTTTGGACTAGCGCCACAAGAGACCCAGTACTTC.

CDR3: CASRPYHNQPQHF. In DNA form, the CDR3 reads TGTGCCAGCAGGCCCTATCACAATCAGCCCCAGCATTTT. The chain combines TRBV2 with TRBJ1-5; D is undetermined. CDR1 is SNHLY, CDR2 FYNNEI, per germline. This CDR3 is 13 amino acids long. Between the trimmed V and J ends, which lost 6 bases and 3 bases, there was a span of 9 bases.

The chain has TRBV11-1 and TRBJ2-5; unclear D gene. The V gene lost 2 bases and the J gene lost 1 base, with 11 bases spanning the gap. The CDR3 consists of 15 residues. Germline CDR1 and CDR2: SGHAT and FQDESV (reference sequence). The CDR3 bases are TGTGCCAGCAGCTTAAGGACGGCTTCCCAAGAGACCCAGTACTTC. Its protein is CASSLRTASQETQYF.

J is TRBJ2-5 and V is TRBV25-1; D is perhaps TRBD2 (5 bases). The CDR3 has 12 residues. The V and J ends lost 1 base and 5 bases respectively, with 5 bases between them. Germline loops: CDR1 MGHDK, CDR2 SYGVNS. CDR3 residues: CASSESGETQYF. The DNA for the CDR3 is TGTGCCAGCAGTGAATCGGGGGAGACCCAGTACTTC.

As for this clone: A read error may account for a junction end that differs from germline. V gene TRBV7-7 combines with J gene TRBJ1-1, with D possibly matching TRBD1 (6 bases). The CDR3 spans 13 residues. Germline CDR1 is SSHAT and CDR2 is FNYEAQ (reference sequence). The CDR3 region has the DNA TGTGCTAGCAGCTCGGGACATAACACTGAAGCTTTCTTT. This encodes CASSSGHNTEAFF.

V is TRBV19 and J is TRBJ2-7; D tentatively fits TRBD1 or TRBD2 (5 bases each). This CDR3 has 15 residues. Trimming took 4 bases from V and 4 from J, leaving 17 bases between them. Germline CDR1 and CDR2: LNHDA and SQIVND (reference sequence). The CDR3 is CASSRIEGLNYEQYF. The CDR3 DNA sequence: TGTGCCAGTAGTAGAATCGAGGGGTTGAATTACGAGCAGTACTTC.

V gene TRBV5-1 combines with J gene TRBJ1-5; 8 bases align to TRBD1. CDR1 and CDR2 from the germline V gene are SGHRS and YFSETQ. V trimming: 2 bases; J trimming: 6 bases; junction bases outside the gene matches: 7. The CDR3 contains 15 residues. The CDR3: CASSFTGQGGQPQHF. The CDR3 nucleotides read TGCGCCAGCAGCTTTACTGGACAGGGCGGTCAGCCCCAGCATTTT.

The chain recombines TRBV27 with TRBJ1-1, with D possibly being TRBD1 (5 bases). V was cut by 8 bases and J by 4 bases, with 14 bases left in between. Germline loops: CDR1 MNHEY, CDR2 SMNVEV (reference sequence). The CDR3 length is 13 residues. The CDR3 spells CASSLRGSTEAFF. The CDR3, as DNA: TGTGCCAGCTCCCTAAGGGGTTCCACTGAAGCTTTCTTT.

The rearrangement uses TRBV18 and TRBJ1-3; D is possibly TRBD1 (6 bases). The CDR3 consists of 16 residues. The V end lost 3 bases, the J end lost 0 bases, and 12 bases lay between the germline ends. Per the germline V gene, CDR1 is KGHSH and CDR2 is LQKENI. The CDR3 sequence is CASSPYDRFSGNTIYF. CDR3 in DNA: TGTGCCAGCTCACCGTACGACAGGTTCTCTGGAAACACCATATATTTT.

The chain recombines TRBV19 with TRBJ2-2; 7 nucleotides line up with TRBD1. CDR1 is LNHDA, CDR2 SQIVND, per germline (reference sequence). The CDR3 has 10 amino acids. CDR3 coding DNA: TGTGCGACAGGGCACGGGGAGCTGTTTTTT. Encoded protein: CATGHGELFF. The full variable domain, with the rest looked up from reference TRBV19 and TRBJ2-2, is DGGITQSPKYLFRKEGQNVTLSCEQNLNHDAMYWYRQDPGQGLRLIYYSQIVNDFQKGDIAEGYSVSREKKESFPLTVTSAQKNPTAFYLCATGHGELFFGEGSRLTVL.

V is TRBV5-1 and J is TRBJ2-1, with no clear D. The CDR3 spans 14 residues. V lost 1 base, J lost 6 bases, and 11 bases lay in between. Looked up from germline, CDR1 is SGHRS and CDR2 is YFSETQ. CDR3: CASSLHPFPNEQFF. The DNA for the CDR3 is TGCGCCAGCAGCTTGCATCCTTTCCCCAATGAGCAGTTCTTC.

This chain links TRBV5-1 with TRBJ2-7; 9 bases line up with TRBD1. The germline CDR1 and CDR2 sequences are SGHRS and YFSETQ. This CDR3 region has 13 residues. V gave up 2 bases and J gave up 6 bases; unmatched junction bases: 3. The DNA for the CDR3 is TGCGCCAGCAGCTTCCGGGACAGGGTCGAGCAGTACTTC. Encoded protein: CASSFRDRVEQYF.

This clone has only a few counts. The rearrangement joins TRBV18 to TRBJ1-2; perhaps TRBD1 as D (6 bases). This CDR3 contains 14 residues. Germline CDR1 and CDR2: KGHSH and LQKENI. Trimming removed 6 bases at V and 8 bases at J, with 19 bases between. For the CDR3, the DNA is TGTGCCAGCTCCTCGACGACAGGCCCGGGGGGCTACACCTTC. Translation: CASSSTTGPGGYTF.

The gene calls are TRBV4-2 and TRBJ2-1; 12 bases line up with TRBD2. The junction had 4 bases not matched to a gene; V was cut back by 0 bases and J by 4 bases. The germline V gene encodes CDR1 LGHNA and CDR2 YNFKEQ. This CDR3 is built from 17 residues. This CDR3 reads CASSQDLGLAGYNEQFF. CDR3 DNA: TGTGCCAGCAGCCAAGATCTCGGACTAGCGGGGTACAATGAGCAGTTCTTC.

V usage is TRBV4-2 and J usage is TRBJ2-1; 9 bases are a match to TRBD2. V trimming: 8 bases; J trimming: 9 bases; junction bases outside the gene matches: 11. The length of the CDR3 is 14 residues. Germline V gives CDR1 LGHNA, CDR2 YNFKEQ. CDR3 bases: TGTGCCAGCGCGTCGGCTAGCGGGGACGGTGAGCAGTTCTTC. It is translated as CASASASGDGEQFF.

CDR3 in DNA: TGCGCCAGCAGCTCAGGGCTTGGAGAGACCCAGTACTTC. Translating it yields CASSSGLGETQYF. This chain connects TRBV5-1 to TRBJ2-5; perhaps TRBD1 as D (5 bases). The germline CDR1 and CDR2 sequences are SGHRS and YFSETQ. Between the trimmed V and J ends, which lost 3 bases and 4 bases, there was a span of 10 bases. There are 13 residues in the CDR3.

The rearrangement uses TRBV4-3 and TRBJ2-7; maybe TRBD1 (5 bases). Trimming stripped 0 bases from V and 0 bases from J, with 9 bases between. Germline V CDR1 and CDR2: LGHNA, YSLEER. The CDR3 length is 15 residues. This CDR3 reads CASSQEFDSSYEQYF. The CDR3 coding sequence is TGCGCCAGCAGCCAAGAGTTCGACAGCTCCTACGAGCAGTACTTC.

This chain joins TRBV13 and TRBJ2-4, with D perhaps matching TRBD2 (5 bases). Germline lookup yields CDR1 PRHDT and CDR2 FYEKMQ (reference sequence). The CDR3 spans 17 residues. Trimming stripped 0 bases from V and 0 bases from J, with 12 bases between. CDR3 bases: TGTGCCAGCAGCTTAGGCGTAATAGCGCTAGCCAAAAACATTCAGTACTTC. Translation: CASSLGVIALAKNIQYF.

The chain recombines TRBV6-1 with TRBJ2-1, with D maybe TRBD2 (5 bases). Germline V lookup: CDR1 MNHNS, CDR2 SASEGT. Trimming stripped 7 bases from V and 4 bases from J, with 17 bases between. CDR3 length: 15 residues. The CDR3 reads CASKVLGVGYNEQFF. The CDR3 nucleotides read TGTGCCAGCAAGGTCCTCGGGGTGGGGTACAATGAGCAGTTCTTC.

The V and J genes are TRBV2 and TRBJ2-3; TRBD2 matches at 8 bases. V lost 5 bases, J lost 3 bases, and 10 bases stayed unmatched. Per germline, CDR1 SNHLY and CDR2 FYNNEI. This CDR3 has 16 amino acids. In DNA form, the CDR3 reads TGTGCCAGCAGTAGCGGGAGAGGATTGGGTACAGATACGCAGTATTTT. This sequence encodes CASSSGRGLGTDTQYF.